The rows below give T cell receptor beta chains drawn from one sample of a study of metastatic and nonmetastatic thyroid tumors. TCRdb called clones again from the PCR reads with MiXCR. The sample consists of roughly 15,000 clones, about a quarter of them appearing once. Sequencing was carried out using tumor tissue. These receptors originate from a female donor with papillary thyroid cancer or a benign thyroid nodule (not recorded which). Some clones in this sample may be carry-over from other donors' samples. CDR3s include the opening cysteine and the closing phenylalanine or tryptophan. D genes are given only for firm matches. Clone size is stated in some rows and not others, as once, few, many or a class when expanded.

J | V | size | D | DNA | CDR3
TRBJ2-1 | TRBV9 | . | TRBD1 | TGTGCCAGCAGCTTGCCGGGACAGGGGGCGGATGAGCAGTTCTTC | CASSLPGQGADEQFF
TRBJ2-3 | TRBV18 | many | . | TGTGCCAGCTCACCACCGGGGGGCCGGTTGTCAGATACGCAGTATTTT | CASSPPGGRLSDTQYF
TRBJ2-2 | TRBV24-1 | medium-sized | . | TGTGCCACCAGTGATGAAGTGACAAACACCGGGGAGCTGTTTTTT | CATSDEVTNTGELFF
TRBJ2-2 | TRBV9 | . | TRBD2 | TGTGCCAGCAGCCGCATCGCGGGGGGCGTAGGCGGGGAGCTGTTTTTT | CASSRIAGGVGGELFF
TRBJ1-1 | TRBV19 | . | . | TGTGCCAGTAGTATCAGAGGCTTGAACACTGAAGCTTTCTTT | CASSIRGLNTEAFF
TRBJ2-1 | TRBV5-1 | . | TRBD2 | TGCGCCAGCAGCCGGAGCGGGAGTATCTACAATGAGCAGTTCTTC | CASSRSGSIYNEQFF
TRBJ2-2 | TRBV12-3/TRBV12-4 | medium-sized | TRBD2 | TGTGCCAGCAGCTCAGCGGGAGCGGCCACCGGGGAGCTGTTTTTT | CASSSAGAATGELFF
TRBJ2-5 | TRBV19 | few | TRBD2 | TGTGCCAGTAGTACAGGACTAGCGGGAGGAGATAAAGTAGGCCAAGAGACCCAGTACTTC | CASSTGLAGGDKVGQETQYF
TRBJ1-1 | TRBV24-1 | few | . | TGTGCCCCCAACCACCCAGCTTTCTTT | CAPNHPAFF
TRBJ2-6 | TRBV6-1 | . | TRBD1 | TGTGCCAGCAGCAGACAGGGATCTGGGGGGGCCAACGTCCTGACTTTC | CASSRQGSGGANVLTF
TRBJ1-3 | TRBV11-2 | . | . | TGTGCCAGCAGCTTAGATCAGGGAAACACCATATATTTT | CASSLDQGNTIYF
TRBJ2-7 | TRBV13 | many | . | TGTGCCAGCAGCCGAACCCTACGGGTGGGGATACCCTACGAGCAGTACTTC | CASSRTLRVGIPYEQYF
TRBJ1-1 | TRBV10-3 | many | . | TGTGCCATCAGTCCGGGGGGGGGGGTGAACACTGAAGCTTTCTTT | CAISPGGGVNTEAFF
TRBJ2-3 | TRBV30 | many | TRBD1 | TGTGCCTGGAAGAGAGGGGGACAGGGGGGCACAGATACGCAGTATTTT | CAWKRGGQGGTDTQYF
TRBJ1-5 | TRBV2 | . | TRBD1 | TGTGCCAGCAGGACAGGGATCGGGTATCCCCAGCATTTT | CASRTGIGYPQHF
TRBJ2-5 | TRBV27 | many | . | TGTGCCAGCAGTTTATGGGGTTACACCTCAGTCTCTCAAGAGACCCAGTACTTC | CASSLWGYTSVSQETQYF
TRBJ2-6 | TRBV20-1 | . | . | TGCAGTGCTAGTTTTGGTAGCTCTGGGGCCAACGTCCTGACTTTC | CSASFGSSGANVLTF
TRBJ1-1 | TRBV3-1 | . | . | TGTGCCAGCAGGGGTCAGAACACTGAAGCTTTCTTT | CASRGQNTEAFF
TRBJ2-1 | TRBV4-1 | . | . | TGCGCCAGCAGCCAAGTATTGGGAAATGAGCAGTTCTTC | CASSQVLGNEQFF
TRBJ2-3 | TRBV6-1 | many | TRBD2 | TGTGCCAGCAGTGAAACGTGGCTAGCGGGAGATACGCAGTATTTT | CASSETWLAGDTQYF
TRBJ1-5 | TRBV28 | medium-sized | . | TGTGCCAGCAGTTCCCAGCATAACAATCAGCCCCAGCATTTT | CASSSQHNNQPQHF
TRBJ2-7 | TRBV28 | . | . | TGTGCCAGCTGGGGGACCACTTACGATCTGTACTTC | CASWGTTYDLYF
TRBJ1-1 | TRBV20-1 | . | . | TGCAGTGCTAGAGACGCGGCGGCGGGTGAGACTGAAGCTTTCTTT | CSARDAAAGETEAFF
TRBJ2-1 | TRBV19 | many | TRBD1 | TGTGCCAGTAGTATAGGACGGACAGGGGCCTACAATGAGCAGTTCTTC | CASSIGRTGAYNEQFF